Below, one T cell receptor (beta chain) is given with its context. As yet, its antigen is unknown. This record comes from a study of blood T cells in healthy people across ages. Study findings and constraints: It was not known whether donors were CMV positive (a possible confounder of expanded clonotype changes).

The authors ran a second PCR of roughly 6 to 12 cycles using a sample-barcoded 5' primer and a J-beta primer mix. TCRdb analysed the 5' RACE reads with MiXCR anew, one entry per CDR3 protein. The table includes about 1.6 million distinct CDR3 sequences, about 32% detected once. The V gene's germline CDR1 is SGDLS and CDR2 YYNGEE. This CDR3 has 15 residues. Trimming left V 2 bases short and J 4 bases short, with 14 bases between. Healthy individuals of Caucasian origin from Russia, aged roughly 6 to 90, served as donors. Sample: blood. This receptor was taken from a woman under 40 in good health. The genes are TRBV9 and TRBJ2-3; perhaps TRBD2 as D (5 bases). In DNA, the CDR3 is TGTGCCAGCAGCGTCCGGACCGGCGGGCCAGATACGCAGTATTTT. Protein: CASSVRTGGPDTQYF.